This is a list of T cell receptor beta chains from one sample in a study of control samples from healthy donors and cancer patients. Repertoires were generated with immunoSEQ multiplex PCR, while TCRdb's copy carries only in-frame clones and drops some. The profile shows 85,000 to 100,000 clones, 90% to 95% of them singletons. Sequencing input: blood. These receptors were obtained from a man aged 18-30 years in good health. Each CDR3 is given with its conserved first and last residue. A D gene is named only where the DNA matches it firmly. Not all rows give a size; the values are once, few, many and, for expanded clones, a class.

V gene: TRBV12-3/TRBV12-4; D gene: TRBD1; J gene: TRBJ1-1; clone size: NA; CDR3 protein: CASSPTGKAFF; CDR3 DNA: TGTGCCAGCAGCCCGACAGGGAAAGCTTTCTTT
V gene: TRBV7-9; D gene: NA; J gene: TRBJ1-5; clone size: NA; CDR3 protein: CASSLDVVGSNQPQHF; CDR3 DNA: TGTGCCAGCAGCTTAGACGTGGTTGGCAGCAATCAGCCCCAGCATTTT
V gene: TRBV21-1; D gene: NA; J gene: TRBJ2-7; clone size: NA; CDR3 protein: CASSKARTSGRVCYEQYF; CDR3 DNA: TGTGCCAGCAGCAAAGCGAGGACTAGCGGGAGAGTTTGCTACGAGCAGTACTTC
V gene: TRBV10-3; D gene: TRBD2; J gene: TRBJ2-1; clone size: once; CDR3 protein: CAISESMSGIRNEQFF; CDR3 DNA: TGTGCCATCAGTGAGTCGATGAGCGGGATCCGCAATGAGCAGTTCTTC
V gene: TRBV2; D gene: TRBD1; J gene: TRBJ2-1; clone size: NA; CDR3 protein: CASPPNTDRLSYNEQFF; CDR3 DNA: TGTGCCAGCCCACCGAACACGGACAGGCTGTCCTACAATGAGCAGTTCTTC
V gene: TRBV5-1; D gene: TRBD1; J gene: TRBJ1-1; clone size: few; CDR3 protein: CASSLGTANTEAFF; CDR3 DNA: TGCGCCAGCAGCCTGGGGACAGCGAACACTGAAGCTTTCTTT
V gene: TRBV27; D gene: TRBD1; J gene: TRBJ2-1; clone size: NA; CDR3 protein: CASSPSSGGYEQFF; CDR3 DNA: TGTGCCAGCAGTCCCAGCTCAGGGGGCTATGAGCAGTTCTTC
V gene: TRBV7-6; D gene: NA; J gene: TRBJ2-5; clone size: NA; CDR3 protein: CASSPGLANQETQYF; CDR3 DNA: TGTGCCAGCAGCCCGGGACTGGCTAACCAAGAGACCCAGTACTTC
V gene: TRBV3-1/TRBV3-2; D gene: NA; J gene: TRBJ1-6; clone size: NA; CDR3 protein: CASSTWRGGLLESPLHF; CDR3 DNA: TGTGCCAGCAGCACGTGGCGTGGCGGCTTACTGGAGTCACCCCTCCACTTT
V gene: TRBV9; D gene: TRBD2; J gene: TRBJ2-7; clone size: NA; CDR3 protein: CASSVGGSAGAVYEQYF; CDR3 DNA: TGTGCCAGCAGCGTGGGTGGGTCCGCGGGAGCAGTCTACGAGCAGTACTTC
V gene: TRBV7-2; D gene: TRBD2; J gene: TRBJ2-7; clone size: NA; CDR3 protein: CASSLAVSGSHEQYF; CDR3 DNA: TGTGCCAGCAGCTTAGCGGTGAGCGGGAGTCACGAGCAGTACTTC
V gene: TRBV7-8; D gene: NA; J gene: TRBJ2-7; clone size: NA; CDR3 protein: CASSPGRGDEQYF; CDR3 DNA: TGTGCCAGCAGCCCAGGAAGGGGAGATGAGCAGTACTTC
V gene: TRBV27; D gene: TRBD1; J gene: TRBJ1-5; clone size: NA; CDR3 protein: CASSPGTGQPQHF; CDR3 DNA: TGTGCCAGCAGTCCTGGGACAGGGCAGCCCCAGCATTTT
V gene: TRBV3-1/TRBV3-2; D gene: NA; J gene: TRBJ1-6; clone size: NA; CDR3 protein: CASSQTGVSRSPLHF; CDR3 DNA: TGTGCCAGCAGCCAAACGGGCGTTTCTCGTTCACCCCTCCACTTT
V gene: TRBV11-2; D gene: NA; J gene: TRBJ2-1; clone size: NA; CDR3 protein: CASSSRTGSTREGYNEQFF; CDR3 DNA: TGTGCCAGCAGCTCTCGGACAGGATCTACGAGGGAGGGATACAATGAGCAGTTCTTC
V gene: TRBV11-2; D gene: TRBD2; J gene: TRBJ2-2; clone size: NA; CDR3 protein: CASSPFSGGLNTGELFF; CDR3 DNA: TGTGCCAGCAGCCCGTTTAGCGGGGGACTCAACACCGGGGAGCTGTTTTTT
V gene: TRBV4-1; D gene: NA; J gene: TRBJ1-6; clone size: NA; CDR3 protein: CASSQNYDSPLHF; CDR3 DNA: TGCGCCAGCAGCCAAAACTACGATTCACCCCTCCACTTT
V gene: TRBV7-9; D gene: TRBD1; J gene: TRBJ2-5; clone size: NA; CDR3 protein: CASSPGQGGETQYF; CDR3 DNA: TGTGCCAGCAGCCCGGGACAGGGTGGGGAGACCCAGTACTTC
V gene: TRBV5-1; D gene: TRBD1; J gene: TRBJ2-7; clone size: NA; CDR3 protein: CASSLEQGAYEQYF; CDR3 DNA: TGCGCCAGCAGCTTGGAACAGGGGGCCTACGAGCAGTACTTC
V gene: TRBV5-6; D gene: NA; J gene: TRBJ1-2; clone size: NA; CDR3 protein: CASSPGGVGYGYTF; CDR3 DNA: TGTGCCAGCAGCCCGGGTGGTGTGGGTTATGGCTACACCTTC
V gene: TRBV19; D gene: TRBD1; J gene: TRBJ1-3; clone size: NA; CDR3 protein: CASGWDRGSPSGNTIYF; CDR3 DNA: TGTGCCAGTGGATGGGACAGGGGATCCCCCTCTGGAAACACCATATATTTT
V gene: TRBV18; D gene: TRBD1; J gene: TRBJ1-1; clone size: NA; CDR3 protein: CASSPRRDRGTEAFF; CDR3 DNA: TGTGCCAGCTCACCCCGACGGGACAGGGGGACTGAAGCTTTCTTT
V gene: TRBV27; D gene: TRBD1; J gene: TRBJ1-1; clone size: NA; CDR3 protein: CASSNRGHSLNTEAFF; CDR3 DNA: TGTGCCAGCTCAAACAGGGGCCATTCTTTGAACACTGAAGCTTTCTTT
V gene: TRBV29-1; D gene: TRBD2; J gene: TRBJ2-3; clone size: NA; CDR3 protein: CSIRTSGGYTDTQYF; CDR3 DNA: TGCAGCATAAGGACTAGCGGGGGGTACACAGATACGCAGTATTTT
V gene: TRBV27; D gene: NA; J gene: TRBJ2-7; clone size: NA; CDR3 protein: CASRRKGDGTYEQYF; CDR3 DNA: TGTGCCAGCAGGAGAAAAGGGGACGGAACCTACGAGCAGTACTTC
V gene: TRBV5-1; D gene: NA; J gene: TRBJ2-5; clone size: NA; CDR3 protein: CASSLWERETQYF; CDR3 DNA: TGCGCCAGCAGCTTGTGGGAGCGGGAGACCCAGTACTTC
V gene: TRBV27; D gene: TRBD1; J gene: TRBJ1-1; clone size: NA; CDR3 protein: CASSVRQGNTEAFF; CDR3 DNA: TGTGCCAGCAGTGTGCGACAGGGGAACACTGAAGCTTTCTTT
V gene: TRBV3-1/TRBV3-2; D gene: TRBD2; J gene: TRBJ2-3; clone size: once; CDR3 protein: CASSQTSGWSTDTQYF; CDR3 DNA: TGTGCCAGCAGCCAGACTAGCGGGTGGAGCACAGATACGCAGTATTTT
V gene: TRBV2; D gene: NA; J gene: TRBJ2-3; clone size: NA; CDR3 protein: CASSGTREGTDTQYF; CDR3 DNA: TGTGCCAGCAGTGGGACGAGAGAGGGCACAGATACGCAGTATTTT
V gene: TRBV23-1; D gene: NA; J gene: TRBJ1-2; clone size: NA; CDR3 protein: CASSPAGHRGYTF; CDR3 DNA: TGCGCCAGCAGCCCAGCGGGACACCGGGGCTACACCTTC
V gene: TRBV28; D gene: NA; J gene: TRBJ1-2; clone size: NA; CDR3 protein: CASSSKALTGKVGYGYTF; CDR3 DNA: TGTGCCAGCAGTTCCAAAGCCCTTACAGGGAAGGTCGGCTATGGCTACACCTTC
V gene: TRBV6-5; D gene: TRBD1; J gene: TRBJ1-2; clone size: NA; CDR3 protein: CASSYARGLNYGYTF; CDR3 DNA: TGTGCCAGCAGTTACGCGAGGGGGCTAAACTATGGCTACACCTTC
V gene: TRBV5-6; D gene: TRBD1; J gene: TRBJ1-3; clone size: NA; CDR3 protein: CASSLVVWGQGAAGNTIYF; CDR3 DNA: TGTGCCAGCAGCTTGGTGGTGTGGGGACAGGGGGCAGCTGGAAACACCATATATTTT
V gene: TRBV6-2/TRBV6-3; D gene: TRBD2; J gene: TRBJ2-1; clone size: NA; CDR3 protein: CASSPLYSGPTYNEQFF; CDR3 DNA: TGTGCCAGCAGCCCTCTTTATAGCGGGCCTACCTACAATGAGCAGTTCTTC
V gene: TRBV2; D gene: NA; J gene: TRBJ2-2; clone size: NA; CDR3 protein: CASRGSGELFF; CDR3 DNA: TGTGCCAGCAGGGGAAGCGGGGAGCTGTTTTTT
V gene: TRBV7-9; D gene: NA; J gene: TRBJ1-1; clone size: NA; CDR3 protein: CASSSTLTAMNTEAFF; CDR3 DNA: TGTGCCAGCAGCTCAACACTGACAGCAATGAACACTGAAGCTTTCTTT
V gene: TRBV6-5; D gene: NA; J gene: TRBJ2-7; clone size: once; CDR3 protein: CASSLSFLLYEQYF; CDR3 DNA: TGTGCCAGCAGTCTATCCTTTCTCTTATACGAGCAGTACTTC
V gene: TRBV11-1; D gene: NA; J gene: TRBJ1-3; clone size: NA; CDR3 protein: CASSLYRTGNTIYF; CDR3 DNA: TGTGCCAGCAGCTTATACAGGACTGGAAACACCATATATTTT
V gene: TRBV4-3; D gene: NA; J gene: TRBJ1-6; clone size: NA; CDR3 protein: CASSQENRISSPLHF; CDR3 DNA: TGCGCCAGCAGCCAAGAAAATAGGATATCGTCACCCCTCCACTTT
V gene: TRBV7-9; D gene: NA; J gene: TRBJ2-7; clone size: NA; CDR3 protein: CASSLAHAGYYEQYF; CDR3 DNA: TGTGCCAGCAGCTTAGCGCATGCAGGTTACTACGAGCAGTACTTC
V gene: TRBV7-9; D gene: TRBD1; J gene: TRBJ2-7; clone size: once; CDR3 protein: CASSLAVGQNIYEQYF; CDR3 DNA: TGTGCCAGCAGCCTAGCCGTGGGACAGAACATTTACGAGCAGTACTTC
V gene: TRBV4-2; D gene: NA; J gene: TRBJ2-2; clone size: NA; CDR3 protein: CASSQDYSGGELFF; CDR3 DNA: TGTGCCAGCAGCCAAGATTATTCAGGGGGGGAGCTGTTTTTT
V gene: TRBV15; D gene: TRBD1; J gene: TRBJ2-7; clone size: few; CDR3 protein: CATSRGTGAAYEQYF; CDR3 DNA: TGTGCCACCAGCAGGGGCACAGGGGCGGCCTACGAGCAGTACTTC
V gene: TRBV15; D gene: TRBD1; J gene: TRBJ1-2; clone size: once; CDR3 protein: CATSGSSGGMDYGYTF; CDR3 DNA: TGTGCCACCAGCGGAAGCTCAGGGGGCATGGACTATGGCTACACCTTC
V gene: TRBV4-1; D gene: NA; J gene: TRBJ1-6; clone size: NA; CDR3 protein: CASSQEERGPYSPLHF; CDR3 DNA: TGCGCCAGCAGCCAAGAGGAGAGGGGTCCCTATTCACCCCTCCACTTT
V gene: TRBV15; D gene: NA; J gene: TRBJ2-3; clone size: NA; CDR3 protein: CATSSSWSSTDTQYF; CDR3 DNA: TGTGCCACCAGCAGCTCGTGGAGTAGCACAGATACGCAGTATTTT
V gene: TRBV4-1; D gene: NA; J gene: TRBJ2-1; clone size: NA; CDR3 protein: CASSTRIDNEQFF; CDR3 DNA: TGCGCCAGCAGCACTCGTATCGACAATGAGCAGTTCTTC
V gene: TRBV11-2; D gene: TRBD1; J gene: TRBJ1-2; clone size: NA; CDR3 protein: CASSFGTGIAGYTF; CDR3 DNA: TGTGCCAGCAGCTTCGGGACAGGGATAGCTGGCTACACCTTC